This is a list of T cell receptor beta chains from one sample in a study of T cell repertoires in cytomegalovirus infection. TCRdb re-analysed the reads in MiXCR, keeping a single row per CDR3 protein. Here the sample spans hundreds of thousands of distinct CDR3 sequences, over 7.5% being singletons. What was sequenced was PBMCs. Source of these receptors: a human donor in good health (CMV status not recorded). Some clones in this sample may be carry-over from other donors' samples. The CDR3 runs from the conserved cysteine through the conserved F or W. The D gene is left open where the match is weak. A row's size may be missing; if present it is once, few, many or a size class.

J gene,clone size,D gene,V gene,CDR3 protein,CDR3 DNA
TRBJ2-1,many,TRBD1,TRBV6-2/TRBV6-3,CASNPFRGSSYNEQFF,TGTGCCAGCAATCCGTTCAGGGGGAGCTCCTACAATGAGCAGTTCTTC
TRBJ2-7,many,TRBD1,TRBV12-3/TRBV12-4,CASSLYGTGDYEQYF,TGTGCCAGCAGTTTATACGGGACAGGGGACTACGAGCAGTACTTC
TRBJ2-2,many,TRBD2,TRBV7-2,CASSLEGGRGVTGELFF,TGTGCCAGCAGCTTAGAGGGCGGACGGGGGGTAACCGGGGAGCTGTTTTTT
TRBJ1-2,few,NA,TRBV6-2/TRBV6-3,CASSKTGHLYGYTF,TGTGCCAGCAGCAAGACAGGCCACCTTTATGGCTACACCTTC
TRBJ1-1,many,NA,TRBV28,CASSLSAGTGLSAEAFF,TGTGCCAGCAGTTTATCGGCCGGAACTGGCCTCAGCGCTGAAGCTTTCTTT
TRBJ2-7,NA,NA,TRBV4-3,CASSLAEGGDYYEQYF,TGCGCCAGCAGCCTAGCGGAAGGCGGAGATTACTACGAGCAGTACTTC
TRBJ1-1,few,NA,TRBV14,CASSHLGGNTEAFF,TGTGCCAGCAGCCACCTGGGGGGAAACACTGAAGCTTTCTTT
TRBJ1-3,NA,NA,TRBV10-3,CASALGRETGNTIYF,TGTGCCTCGGCGCTGGGCAGAGAGACTGGAAACACCATATATTTT
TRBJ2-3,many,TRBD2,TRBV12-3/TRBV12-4,CASSIRGVRNHTSTDTQYF,TGTGCCAGCAGTATCCGGGGGGTCCGAAACCATACGAGCACAGATACGCAGTATTTT
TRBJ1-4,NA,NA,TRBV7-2,CASSFQGIGEKLFF,TGTGCCAGCAGCTTCCAGGGAATTGGGGAAAAACTGTTTTTT
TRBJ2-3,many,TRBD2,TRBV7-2,CASSAQAVAGGHSTDTQYF,TGTGCCAGCAGCGCCCAGGCGGTAGCGGGGGGCCATAGCACAGATACGCAGTATTTT
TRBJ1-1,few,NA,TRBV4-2,CASSQEVTGARDTEAFF,TGTGCCAGCAGCCAAGAAGTCACGGGGGCGCGGGACACTGAAGCTTTCTTT
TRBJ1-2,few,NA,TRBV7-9,CASSLKPFYGYTF,TGTGCCAGCAGCTTAAAGCCCTTCTATGGCTACACCTTC
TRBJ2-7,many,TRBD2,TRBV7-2,CASSLWTSGAGGEQYF,TGTGCCAGCAGCCTGTGGACTAGCGGGGCCGGGGGCGAGCAGTACTTC
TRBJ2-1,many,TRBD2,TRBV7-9,CASSLTSGDSYNEQFF,TGTGCCAGCAGCTTGACTAGCGGGGACTCCTACAATGAGCAGTTCTTC
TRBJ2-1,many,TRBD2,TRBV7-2,CASSQRTSGVGGLVGQFF,TGTGCCAGCAGCCAAAGGACTAGCGGGGTGGGAGGTTTAGTCGGGCAGTTCTTC
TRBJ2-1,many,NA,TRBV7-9,CAGRGGSYNEQFF,TGTGCGGGGAGGGGGGGTTCCTACAATGAGCAGTTCTTC
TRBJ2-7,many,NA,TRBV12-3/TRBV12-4,CASSSPEELYEQYF,TGTGCCAGCAGTTCGCCCGAGGAGCTCTACGAGCAGTACTTC
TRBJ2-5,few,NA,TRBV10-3,CAISESGGVYETQYF,TGTGCCATCAGTGAGTCGGGAGGAGTTTACGAGACCCAGTACTTC
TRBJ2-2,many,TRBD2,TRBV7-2,CASSRREGGTGELFF,TGTGCCAGCAGCCGCCGGGAGGGAGGCACCGGGGAGCTGTTTTTT
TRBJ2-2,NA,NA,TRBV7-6,CASSLLRNTGELFF,TGTGCCAGCAGCTTACTGAGGAACACCGGGGAGCTGTTTTTT
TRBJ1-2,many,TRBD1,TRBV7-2,CASSEPDRGPGYGYTF,TGTGCCAGCAGCGAGCCGGACAGGGGGCCAGGCTATGGCTACACCTTC
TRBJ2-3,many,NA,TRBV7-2,CASSLVLAGSPHDTQYF,TGTGCCAGCAGCTTAGTTTTGGCGGGTTCCCCACATGATACGCAGTATTTT
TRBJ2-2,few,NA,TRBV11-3,CASSLKIAGGTGELFF,TGTGCCAGCAGCTTAAAGATCGCCGGCGGCACCGGGGAGCTGTTTTTT
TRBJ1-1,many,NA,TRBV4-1,CASSQGQGPGREAFF,TGCGCCAGCAGCCAAGGGCAGGGCCCCGGACGGGAAGCTTTCTTT
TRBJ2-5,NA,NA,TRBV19,CASSMSRETQYF,TGTGCCAGTAGTATGTCTCGAGAGACCCAGTACTTC
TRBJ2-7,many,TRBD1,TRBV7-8,CASSSSRRQGPYEQYF,TGTGCCAGCAGCTCTAGCCGGAGACAGGGCCCCTACGAGCAGTACTTC
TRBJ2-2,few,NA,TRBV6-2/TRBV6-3,CASSYSTVNTGELFF,TGTGCCAGCAGTTACTCGACGGTGAACACCGGGGAGCTGTTTTTT